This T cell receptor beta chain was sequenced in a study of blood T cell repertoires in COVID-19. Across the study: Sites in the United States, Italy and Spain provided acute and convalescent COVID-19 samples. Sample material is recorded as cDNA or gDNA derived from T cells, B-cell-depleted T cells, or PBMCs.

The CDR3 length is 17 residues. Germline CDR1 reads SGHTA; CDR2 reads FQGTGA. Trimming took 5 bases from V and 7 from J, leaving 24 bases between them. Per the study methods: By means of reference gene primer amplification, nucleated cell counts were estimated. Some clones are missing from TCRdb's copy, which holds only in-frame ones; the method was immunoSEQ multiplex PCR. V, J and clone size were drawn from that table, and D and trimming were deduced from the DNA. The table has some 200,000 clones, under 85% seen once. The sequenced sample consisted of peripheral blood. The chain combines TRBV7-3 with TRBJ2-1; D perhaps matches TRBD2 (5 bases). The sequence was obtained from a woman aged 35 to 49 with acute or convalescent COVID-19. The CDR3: CASSLESPGKNGNEQFF. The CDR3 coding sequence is TGTGCCAGCAGCCTGGAGAGCCCCGGGAAAAACGGTAATGAGCAGTTCTTC.